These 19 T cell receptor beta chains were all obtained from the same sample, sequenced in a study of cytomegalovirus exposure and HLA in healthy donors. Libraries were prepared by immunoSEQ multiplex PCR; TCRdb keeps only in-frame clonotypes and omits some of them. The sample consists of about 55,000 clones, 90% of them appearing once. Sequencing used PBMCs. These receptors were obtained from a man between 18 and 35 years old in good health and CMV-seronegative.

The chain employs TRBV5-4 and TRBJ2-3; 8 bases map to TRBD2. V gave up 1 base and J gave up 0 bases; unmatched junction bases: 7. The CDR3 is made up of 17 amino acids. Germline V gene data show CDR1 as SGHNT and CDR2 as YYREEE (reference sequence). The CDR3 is CASSLKLADSSTDTQYF. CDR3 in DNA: TGTGCCAGCAGCTTGAAACTAGCGGATTCTAGCACAGATACGCAGTATTTT.

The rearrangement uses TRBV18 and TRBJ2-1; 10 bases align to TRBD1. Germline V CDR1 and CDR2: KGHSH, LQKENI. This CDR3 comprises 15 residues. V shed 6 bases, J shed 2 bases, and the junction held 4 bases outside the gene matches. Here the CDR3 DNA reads TGTGCCAGCTCGCGGGACAGGGGAACCTACAATGAGCAGTTCTTC. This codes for CASSRDRGTYNEQFF.

In DNA form, the CDR3 reads TGTGCCAGCAGCTTAGGGACAGCCGCCCCGAATGAAAAACTGTTTTTT. This encodes CASSLGTAAPNEKLFF. The chain employs TRBV7-9 and TRBJ1-4; a possible D gene is TRBD1 (6 bases). This CDR3 region has 16 residues. Trimming took off 1 base at V and 5 bases at J, with 14 bases between the two ends. Germline V lookup: CDR1 SEHNR, CDR2 FQNEAQ (reference sequence).

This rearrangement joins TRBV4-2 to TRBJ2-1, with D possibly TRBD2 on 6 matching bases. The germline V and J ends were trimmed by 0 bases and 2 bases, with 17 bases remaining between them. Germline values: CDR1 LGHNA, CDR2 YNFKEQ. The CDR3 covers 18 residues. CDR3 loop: CASSQELPTGVTYNEQFF. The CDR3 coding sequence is TGTGCCAGCAGCCAAGAACTCCCGACGGGAGTAACCTACAATGAGCAGTTCTTC.

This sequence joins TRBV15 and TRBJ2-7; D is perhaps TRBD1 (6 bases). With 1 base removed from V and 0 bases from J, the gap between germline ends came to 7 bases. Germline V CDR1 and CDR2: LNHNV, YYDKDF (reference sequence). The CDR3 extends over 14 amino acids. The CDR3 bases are TGTGCCACCAGCAGAGGCAGGGGCTCCTACGAGCAGTACTTC. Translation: CATSRGRGSYEQYF.

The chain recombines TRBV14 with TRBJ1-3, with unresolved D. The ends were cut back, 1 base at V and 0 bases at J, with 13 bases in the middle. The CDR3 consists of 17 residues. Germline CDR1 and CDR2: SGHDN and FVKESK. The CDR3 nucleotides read TGTGCCAGCAGCCAAGGAGTATATGTGAGCTCTGGAAACACCATATATTTT. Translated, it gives CASSQGVYVSSGNTIYF. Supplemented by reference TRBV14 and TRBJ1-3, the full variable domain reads EAGVTQFPSHSVIEKGQTVTLRCDPISGHDNLYWYRRVMGKEIKFLLHFVKESKQDESGMPNNRFLAERTGGTYSTLKVQPAELEDSGVYFCASSQGVYVSSGNTIYFGEGSWLTVV.

The CDR3 DNA reads TGTGCCAGCAGCCAAGCGGGAACAACCAGCTCCTACAATGAGCAGTTCTTC. It is translated as CASSQAGTTSSYNEQFF. V gene TRBV4-2 combines with J gene TRBJ2-1, with a possible D match to TRBD2 (5 bases). The CDR3 covers 17 residues. The germline V and J ends were trimmed by 1 base and 0 bases, with 13 bases remaining between them. CDR1 is LGHNA and CDR2 is YNFKEQ in the germline V gene.

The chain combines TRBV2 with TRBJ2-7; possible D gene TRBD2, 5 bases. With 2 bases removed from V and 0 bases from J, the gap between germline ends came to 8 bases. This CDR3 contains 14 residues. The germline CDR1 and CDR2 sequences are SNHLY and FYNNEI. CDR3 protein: CASSERRISYEQYF. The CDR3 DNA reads TGTGCCAGCAGTGAAAGGAGGATCTCCTACGAGCAGTACTTC. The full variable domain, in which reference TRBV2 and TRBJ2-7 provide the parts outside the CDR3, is EPEVTQTPSHQVTQMGQEVILRCVPISNHLYFYWYRQILGQKVEFLVSFYNNEISEKSEIFDDQFSVERPDGSNFTLKIRSTKLEDSAMYFCASSERRISYEQYFGPGTRLTVT.

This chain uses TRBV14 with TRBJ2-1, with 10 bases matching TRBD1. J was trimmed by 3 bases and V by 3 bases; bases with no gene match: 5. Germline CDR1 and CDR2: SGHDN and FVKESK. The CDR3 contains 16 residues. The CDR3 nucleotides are TGTGCCAGCAGCCAGGTGGGACAGGGGCACTACAATGAGCAGTTCTTC. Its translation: CASSQVGQGHYNEQFF. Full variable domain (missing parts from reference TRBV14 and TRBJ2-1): EAGVTQFPSHSVIEKGQTVTLRCDPISGHDNLYWYRRVMGKEIKFLLHFVKESKQDESGMPNNRFLAERTGGTYSTLKVQPAELEDSGVYFCASSQVGQGHYNEQFFGPGTRLTVL.

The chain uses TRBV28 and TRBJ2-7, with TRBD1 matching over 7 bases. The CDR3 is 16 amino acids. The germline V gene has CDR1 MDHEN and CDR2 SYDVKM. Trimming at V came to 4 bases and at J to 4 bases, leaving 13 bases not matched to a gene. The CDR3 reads CASSSRIRTGRYEQYF. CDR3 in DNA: TGTGCCAGCAGTTCGAGAATCCGGACAGGCCGTTACGAGCAGTACTTC.

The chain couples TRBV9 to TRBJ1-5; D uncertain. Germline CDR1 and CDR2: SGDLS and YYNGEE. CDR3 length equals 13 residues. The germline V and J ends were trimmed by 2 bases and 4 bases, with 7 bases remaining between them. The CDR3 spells CASSVQENQPQHF. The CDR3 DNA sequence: TGTGCCAGCAGCGTCCAGGAAAATCAGCCCCAGCATTTT.

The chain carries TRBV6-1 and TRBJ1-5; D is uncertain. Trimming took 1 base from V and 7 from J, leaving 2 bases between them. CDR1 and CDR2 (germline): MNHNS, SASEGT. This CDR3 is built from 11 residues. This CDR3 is CASSEVQPQHF. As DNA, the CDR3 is TGTGCCAGCAGTGAAGTACAGCCCCAGCATTTT.

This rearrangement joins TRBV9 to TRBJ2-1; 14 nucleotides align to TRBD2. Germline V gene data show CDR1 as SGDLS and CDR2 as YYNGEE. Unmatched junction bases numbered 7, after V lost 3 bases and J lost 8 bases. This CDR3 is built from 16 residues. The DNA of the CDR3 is TGTGCCAGCAGCGCCGGGACTAGCGGGAGATTGTATGAGCAGTTCTTC. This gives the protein CASSAGTSGRLYEQFF.

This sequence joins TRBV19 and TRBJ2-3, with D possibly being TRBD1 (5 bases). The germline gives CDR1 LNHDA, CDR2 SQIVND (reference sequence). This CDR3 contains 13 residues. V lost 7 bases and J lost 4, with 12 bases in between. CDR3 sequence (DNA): TGTGCCAGTAAGATCAGGGTTTCAGATACGCAGTATTTT. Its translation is CASKIRVSDTQYF.

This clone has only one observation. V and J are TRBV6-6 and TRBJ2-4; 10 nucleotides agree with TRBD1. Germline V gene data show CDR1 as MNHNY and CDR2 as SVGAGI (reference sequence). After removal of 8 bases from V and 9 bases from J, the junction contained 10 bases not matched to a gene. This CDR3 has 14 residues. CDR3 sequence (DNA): TGTGCCAGCTTAAGGTCGGGACAGGGGTTCATTCAGTACTTC. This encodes CASLRSGQGFIQYF.

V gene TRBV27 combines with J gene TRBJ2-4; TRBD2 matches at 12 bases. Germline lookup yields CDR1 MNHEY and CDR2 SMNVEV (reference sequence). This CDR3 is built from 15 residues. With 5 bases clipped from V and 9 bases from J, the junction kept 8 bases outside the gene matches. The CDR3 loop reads CASSPSSTSGSIQYF. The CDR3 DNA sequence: TGTGCCAGCAGTCCTTCCTCGACTAGCGGGAGCATTCAGTACTTC.

This CDR3 is CASSNGRNSGNTIYF. The CDR3 nucleotides read TGTGCCAGCAGCAATGGGCGAAACTCTGGAAACACCATATATTTT. The chain has TRBV21-1 and TRBJ1-3; the table assigns TRBD1, which was not confirmed against the DNA. TRBV21-1 is a pseudogene. The CDR3 runs to 15 residues.

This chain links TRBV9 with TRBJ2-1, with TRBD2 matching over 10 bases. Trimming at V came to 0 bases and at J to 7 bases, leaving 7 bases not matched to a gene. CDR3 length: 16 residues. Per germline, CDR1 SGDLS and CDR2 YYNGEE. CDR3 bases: TGTGCCAGCAGCGTAGTCGGGTCTAGCGGGGGTAATGAGCAGTTCTTC. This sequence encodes CASSVVGSSGGNEQFF.

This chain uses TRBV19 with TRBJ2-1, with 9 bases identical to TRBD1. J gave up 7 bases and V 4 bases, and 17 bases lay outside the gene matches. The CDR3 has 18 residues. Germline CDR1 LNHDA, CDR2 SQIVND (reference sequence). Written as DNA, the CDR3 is TGTGCCAGTAGTACTCGAATCTTGGGACAGGGAAAAACGAATGAGCAGTTCTTC. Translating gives CASSTRILGQGKTNEQFF.